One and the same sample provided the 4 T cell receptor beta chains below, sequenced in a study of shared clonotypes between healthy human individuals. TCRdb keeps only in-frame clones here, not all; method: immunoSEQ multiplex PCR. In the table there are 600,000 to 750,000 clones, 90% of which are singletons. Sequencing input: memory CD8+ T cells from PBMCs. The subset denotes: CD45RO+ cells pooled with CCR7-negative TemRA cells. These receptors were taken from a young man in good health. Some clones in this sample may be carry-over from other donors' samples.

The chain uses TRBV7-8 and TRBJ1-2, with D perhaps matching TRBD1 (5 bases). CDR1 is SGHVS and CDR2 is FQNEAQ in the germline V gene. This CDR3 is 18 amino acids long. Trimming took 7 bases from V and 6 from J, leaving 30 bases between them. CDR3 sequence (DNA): TGTGCCAGCACCGGACCTTACCCGGGACGGATCGAAGTTAATGGCTACACCTTC. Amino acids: CASTGPYPGRIEVNGYTF.

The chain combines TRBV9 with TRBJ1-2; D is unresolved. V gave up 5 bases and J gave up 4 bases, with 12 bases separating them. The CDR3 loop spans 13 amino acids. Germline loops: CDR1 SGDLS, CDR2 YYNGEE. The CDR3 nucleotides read TGTGCCAGCAGTGGTGGCACCTCCTATGGCTACACCTTC. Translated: CASSGGTSYGYTF.

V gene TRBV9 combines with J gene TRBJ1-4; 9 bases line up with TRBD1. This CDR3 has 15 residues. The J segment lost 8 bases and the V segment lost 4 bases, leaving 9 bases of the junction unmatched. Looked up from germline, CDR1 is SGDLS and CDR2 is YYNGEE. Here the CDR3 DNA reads TGTGCCAGCAGCTCATCCGGGACAGGGCGGGAAAAACTGTTTTTT. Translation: CASSSSGTGREKLFF.

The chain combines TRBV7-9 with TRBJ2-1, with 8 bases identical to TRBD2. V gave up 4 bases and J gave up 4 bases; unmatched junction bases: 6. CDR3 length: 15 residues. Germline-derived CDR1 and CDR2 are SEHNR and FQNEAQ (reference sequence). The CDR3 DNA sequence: TGTGCCAGCAGCTCAATAGCGGGGAGTTACAATGAGCAGTTCTTC. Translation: CASSSIAGSYNEQFF.